This passage covers 27 T cell receptor beta chains from one sample sequenced in a study of blood T cells in healthy people across ages. With a J-beta primer mix and a sample-barcoded 5' primer, a second PCR ran 7 to 11 cycles. TCRdb used MiXCR to reprocess the 5' RACE reads, holding one entry per CDR3 protein. Among about 800,000 distinct CDR3 sequences listed, roughly 60% were seen once. The sample was blood. These TCRs come from a young man in good health.

The V and J genes are TRBV20-1 and TRBJ2-1, with D perhaps TRBD1 or TRBD2 (5 bases each). CDR1 is DFQATT, CDR2 SNEGSKA, per germline (reference sequence). The V and J ends lost 5 bases and 3 bases respectively, with 11 bases between them. The CDR3 has 13 amino acids. CDR3 region: CSAWDVVYNEQFF. Here the CDR3 DNA reads TGCAGTGCTTGGGACGTCGTCTACAATGAGCAGTTCTTC.

This clonotype showed up just once. The rearrangement uses TRBV4-2 and TRBJ2-7; 8 bases are a match to TRBD1. The J call may be mistaken, given a closer DNA end match to TRBJ2-5. In germline, CDR1 is LGHNA, CDR2 YNFKEQ. The length of the CDR3 is 16 residues. CDR3 bases: TGTGCCAGCAGCCAACCCCTAGCAGACAGGGGTGAGACCCAGTACTTC. As protein: CASSQPLADRGETQYF.

A remark on this clonotype: This may be a read error: a much more frequent sequence differs by one nucleotide. The rearrangement uses TRBV5-1 and TRBJ2-7; 7 nucleotides match TRBD1. V lost 5 bases to trimming and J lost 7 bases; unmatched junction nucleotides: 15. The CDR3 spans 15 residues. Germline V gives CDR1 SGHRS, CDR2 YFSETQ. This chain's CDR3 is CASRLNDREREEQYF. CDR3 bases: TGCGCCAGCAGACTGAACGACAGGGAACGTGAGGAGCAGTACTTC.

The V gene is TRBV29-1, the J gene TRBJ2-1; D is undetermined. This CDR3 region has 15 residues. V was pared by 3 bases and J by 5 bases, with 17 bases between. The V gene's germline CDR1 is SQVTM and CDR2 ANQGSEA. The CDR3 here is CSVEGSQTGNNEQFF. Here the CDR3 DNA reads TGCAGCGTTGAGGGGTCACAGACTGGGAACAATGAGCAGTTCTTC.

The chain uses TRBV20-1 and TRBJ2-5, with 7 bases fitting TRBD1. Germline lookup yields CDR1 DFQATT and CDR2 SNEGSKA (reference sequence). This CDR3 region has 12 residues. The DNA for the CDR3 is TGCAGCAGGACAGGAAGGTCGGAGACCCAGTACTTC. Its protein product is CSRTGRSETQYF.

On this clonotype itself: One end of the junction varies from germline; a read error may be responsible. The CDR3 nucleotides read TGTTCCAGCTCACGGGCCCGGGGAAAAGAGACCCAGTACTTC. It yields the protein CSSSRARGKETQYF. This chain links TRBV12-3 or TRBV12-4 with TRBJ2-5; perhaps TRBD2 as D (5 bases). The CDR3 sequence is 14 residues long.

The J gene is TRBJ2-5, the V gene TRBV11-1; the D call may be TRBD1 or TRBD2 (5 bases each). The germline V and J ends were trimmed by 4 bases and 11 bases, with 17 bases remaining between them. The CDR3 is 13 residues long. The germline V gene has CDR1 SGHAT and CDR2 FQDESV (reference sequence). The CDR3 sequence: CASSYEGYNEQYF. CDR3 bases: TGTGCCAGCAGCTACGAGGGGTACAATGAGCAGTACTTC.

The V gene is TRBV3-1, the J gene TRBJ1-2; D is unclear. Trimming removed 4 bases from V and 6 bases from J, with 21 bases in between. Germline V gives CDR1 LGHDT, CDR2 YNNKEL (reference sequence). This CDR3 has 16 amino acids. The CDR3 DNA reads TGTGCCAGCAGCCCACACCGCGTCCGTAAAAGAAATGGCTACACCTTC. Residues: CASSPHRVRKRNGYTF.

The chain uses TRBV27 and TRBJ1-5; possible D gene TRBD1, 5 bases. CDR3 size: 15 residues. Germline CDR1 MNHEY, CDR2 SMNVEV (reference sequence). The ends were cut back, 3 bases at V and 5 bases at J, with 14 bases in the middle. The CDR3 DNA follows: TGTGCCAGCAGTTTCGGGACCCAAGGGGATCAGCCCCAGCATTTT. Its translation is CASSFGTQGDQPQHF.

This clonotype showed up just once. The chain combines TRBV15 with TRBJ2-1, with 9 nucleotides matching TRBD1. Germline loops: CDR1 LNHNV, CDR2 YYDKDF (reference sequence). Unmatched junction bases numbered 8, after V lost 0 bases and J lost 5 bases. There are 17 residues in the CDR3. The CDR3 DNA reads TGTGCCACCAGCAGAGATGGGCCCGGGACAGGGAACAATGAGCAGTTCTTC. Translated, it gives CATSRDGPGTGNNEQFF.

The chain uses TRBV25-1 and TRBJ2-1, with D possibly TRBD1 on 7 matching bases. The ends were cut back, 4 bases at V and 0 bases at J, with 25 bases in the middle. Germline V CDR1 and CDR2: MGHDK, SYGVNS. The CDR3 is 20 residues long. Here the CDR3 DNA reads TGTGCCAGCAGTGGCTCGGGGACAGCCTTGTACGGGGGCTCCTACAATGAGCAGTTCTTC. Protein product: CASSGSGTALYGGSYNEQFF.

In this sample, this clonotype turned up a few times. CDR3 loop: CASTRGGAKNEQFF. CDR3 bases: TGTGCCAGCACTAGAGGGGGGGCAAAGAATGAGCAGTTCTTC. This rearrangement joins TRBV6-2 or TRBV6-3 to TRBJ2-1; tentative D call: TRBD2 (7 bases). Trimming took 7 bases from V and 7 from J, leaving 17 bases between them. Germline-derived CDR1 and CDR2 are MNHEY and SVGEGT. The CDR3 extends over 14 amino acids.

The chain carries TRBV4-3 and TRBJ1-2, with a possible D match to TRBD1 (5 bases). From germline, CDR1 is LGHNA and CDR2 YSLEER. CDR3 length: 18 amino acids. The ends were cut back, 4 bases at V and 1 base at J, with 22 bases in the middle. The CDR3 bases are TGCGCCAGCAGCCCACGGGGACCGAACTCTTTGGGTAACTATGGCTACACCTTC. Translated, it gives CASSPRGPNSLGNYGYTF.

The gene calls are TRBV3-1 and TRBJ1-1; maybe TRBD1 (5 bases). Germline CDR1 and CDR2: LGHDT and YNNKEL (reference sequence). Trimming cost V 2 bases and J 10 bases, with 11 bases left between them. The CDR3 loop spans 12 amino acids. This CDR3 is CASSQFGGRAFF. Written as DNA, the CDR3 is TGTGCCAGCAGCCAATTTGGGGGGAGAGCTTTCTTT.

This clonotype was recorded only once. The V gene is TRBV25-1, the J gene TRBJ2-3, with 12 nucleotides matching TRBD2. With 8 bases clipped from V and 6 bases from J, the junction kept 9 bases outside the gene matches. Germline loops: CDR1 MGHDK, CDR2 SYGVNS. The CDR3 extends over 15 amino acids. CDR3 coding DNA: TGTGCCAGCGTACCTAGCGGGAGGGCCGGGGATACGCAGTATTTT. Its protein product is CASVPSGRAGDTQYF.

This chain uses TRBV6-5 with TRBJ2-5; TRBD2 matches at 12 bases. The J call is uncertain, as TRBJ2-7 better fits the DNA end. The CDR3 spans 14 residues. Germline CDR1 is MNHEY and CDR2 is SVGAGI. CDR3 nucleotides: TGTGCCAGCAGTCTAGCGGGAGGGCCCCTCGAGCAGTACTTC. Protein sequence: CASSLAGGPLEQYF.

CDR3 nucleotide sequence: TGTGCCATCAGTGACCACACAGGGGCAAGGGGGACAGATACGCAGTATTTT. Translating gives CAISDHTGARGTDTQYF. The genes are TRBV10-3 and TRBJ2-3, with TRBD1 matching 7 bases. Trimming removed 3 bases from V and 3 bases from J; junction bases left unmatched: 12. The CDR3 has 17 amino acids. The germline gives CDR1 ENHRY, CDR2 SYGVKD.

CDR3: CASSQAGAGSYNEQFF. CDR3 DNA sequence: TGCGCCAGCAGCCAAGCTGGGGCCGGCTCCTACAATGAGCAGTTCTTC. The chain combines TRBV4-3 with TRBJ2-1; D might be TRBD1 (5 bases). CDR1 is LGHNA and CDR2 is YSLEER in the germline V gene. With 1 base removed from V and 0 bases from J, the gap between germline ends came to 10 bases. CDR3 length: 16 amino acids.

The CDR3 is CSATRPGTGRGNYGYTF. CDR3 nucleotides: TGCAGTGCTACCCGCCCCGGGACAGGACGGGGTAACTATGGCTACACCTTC. The V and J genes are TRBV20-1 and TRBJ1-2; 8 nucleotides align to TRBD1. Trimming cost V 4 bases and J 1 base; bases outside gene matches: 14. Germline CDR1 DFQATT, CDR2 SNEGSKA (reference sequence). This CDR3 spans 17 amino acids.

The sample holds a few counts of this clonotype. The rearrangement joins TRBV25-1 to TRBJ1-1, with D perhaps TRBD1 (5 bases). Germline V gene sequence: CDR1 MGHDK, CDR2 SYGVNS. There are 12 residues in the CDR3. V lost 1 base to trimming and J lost 7 bases, with 7 bases between them. The CDR3 spells CASSEFGGEAFF. As DNA, the CDR3 is TGTGCCAGCAGTGAATTTGGGGGTGAAGCTTTCTTT. Using reference TRBV25-1 and TRBJ1-1 for the parts outside the CDR3, the full variable domain is EADIYQTPRYLVIGTGKKITLECSQTMGHDKMYWYQQDPGMELHLIHYSYGVNSTEKGDLSSESTVSRIRTEHFPLTLESARPSHTSQYLCASSEFGGEAFFGQGTRLTVV.

The V call is TRBV7-9, the J call TRBJ2-1; TRBD2 might be the D (7 bases). The V gene's germline CDR1 is SEHNR and CDR2 FQNEAQ (reference sequence). The germline V and J ends were trimmed by 6 bases and 7 bases, with 19 bases remaining between them. The CDR3 totals 15 residues. CDR3 amino acids: CASSRRGATWNEQFF. DNA for the CDR3: TGTGCCAGCAGTAGACGGGGGGCTACTTGGAATGAGCAGTTCTTC. The whole variable domain, remainder taken from reference TRBV7-9 and TRBJ2-1, is DTGVSQNPRHKITKRGQNVTFRCDPISEHNRLYWYRQTLGQGPEFLTYFQNEAQLEKSRLLSDRFSAERPKGSFSTLEIQRTEQGDSAMYLCASSRRGATWNEQFFGPGTRLTVL.

This chain uses TRBV27 with TRBJ1-1; D is unresolved. The ends were cut back, 7 bases at V and 0 bases at J, with 18 bases in the middle. Germline CDR1 reads MNHEY; CDR2 reads SMNVEV (reference sequence). The CDR3 totals 16 residues. The CDR3 coding sequence is TGTGCCAGCATTCATTCCGTGGTCGGGGTGAACACTGAAGCTTTCTTT. It translates to CASIHSVVGVNTEAFF.

This chain joins TRBV5-1 and TRBJ2-5; D is uncertain. This CDR3 has 14 residues. Trimming removed 1 base from V and 4 bases from J, with 11 bases in between. Looked up from germline, CDR1 is SGHRS and CDR2 is YFSETQ. The DNA of the CDR3 is TGCGCCAGCAGCTTGCGGATAGGGTCAGAGACCCAGTACTTC. Translating it yields CASSLRIGSETQYF.

This clonotype appeared a few times. The J gene is TRBJ1-4, the V gene TRBV28; the D gene is possibly TRBD1 (6 bases). Germline CDR1 reads MDHEN; CDR2 reads SYDVKM. The CDR3 length is 15 residues. Trimming pared 6 bases from V and 8 bases from J, leaving 19 bases between. DNA for the CDR3: TGTGCCAGCAGGCTACAGGGAATCCCGCGAGAAAAACTGTTTTTT. It is translated as CASRLQGIPREKLFF.

The chain carries TRBV10-3 and TRBJ1-4; maybe TRBD1 (5 bases). CDR3 length equals 14 residues. CDR1 is ENHRY and CDR2 is SYGVKD in the germline V gene. V was clipped by 8 bases and J by 8 bases, with 18 bases between them. Here the CDR3 reads CAIWPGRAKEKLFF. The CDR3 DNA follows: TGTGCCATCTGGCCGGGCAGGGCGAAAGAAAAACTGTTTTTT.

About this clonotype itself: Germline and junction disagree at one end, which may indicate a read error. The chain recombines TRBV11-3 with TRBJ2-1, with unresolved D. The CDR3 contains 13 residues. CDR1 SGHNT and CDR2 YENEEA come from the germline V gene. CDR3 nucleotide sequence: TGTGCCAGCAGCTTAGATCAAGGAAATGAGCAGTCCTTC. Protein sequence: CASSLDQGNEQSF.

This clonotype was counted between two and nine times. The V gene is TRBV11-2, the J gene TRBJ2-1, with D uncertain. Germline V CDR1 and CDR2: SGHAT, FQNNGV. This CDR3 spans 15 amino acids. With 1 base removed from V and 4 bases from J, the gap between germline ends came to 11 bases. CDR3 sequence reads: CASSLAAPGYNEQFF. CDR3 nucleotide sequence: TGTGCCAGCAGCTTAGCGGCGCCGGGTTACAATGAGCAGTTCTTC.